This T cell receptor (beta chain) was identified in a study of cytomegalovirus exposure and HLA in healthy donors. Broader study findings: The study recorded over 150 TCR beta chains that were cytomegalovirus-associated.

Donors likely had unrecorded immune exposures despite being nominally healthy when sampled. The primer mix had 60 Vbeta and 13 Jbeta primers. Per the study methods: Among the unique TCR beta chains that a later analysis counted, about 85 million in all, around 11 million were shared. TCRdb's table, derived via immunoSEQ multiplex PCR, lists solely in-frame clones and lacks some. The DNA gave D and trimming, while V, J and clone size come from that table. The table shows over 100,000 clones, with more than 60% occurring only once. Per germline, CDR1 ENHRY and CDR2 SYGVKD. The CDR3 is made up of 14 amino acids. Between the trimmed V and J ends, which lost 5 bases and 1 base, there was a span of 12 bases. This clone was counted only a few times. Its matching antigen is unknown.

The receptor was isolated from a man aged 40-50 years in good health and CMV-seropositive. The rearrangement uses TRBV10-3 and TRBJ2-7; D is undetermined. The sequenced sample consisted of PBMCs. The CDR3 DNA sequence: TGTGCCATCAGTCTAGGATGGCCGTCCTACGAGCAGTACTTC. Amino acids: CAISLGWPSYEQYF.